This T cell receptor (beta chain) was sequenced in a study of CD8+CD57+ T cells in acquired aplastic anemia. For sequencing, patients were chosen who had shown expansion of CD8+CD57+ cells by flow cytometry. The V gene's germline CDR1 is DFQATT and CDR2 SNEGSKA (reference sequence). The CDR3 consists of 11 residues. The V gene lost 3 bases and the J gene lost 7 bases, with 10 bases spanning the gap. TCR beta VDJ combinations and CDR3 sequences were profiled from genomic DNA. Each CDR3 protein gets one entry after TCRdb re-called the reads with MiXCR. The repertoire has about 160,000 distinct CDR3 sequences, about 70% of them found once; the top ten carry 35% to 60%.

This clonotype was obtained from a human donor with aplastic anemia. What was sequenced was sorted CD4+, CD8+, or CD8+CD57+ T cells (not recorded which) from PBMCs. The chain carries TRBV20-1 and TRBJ2-7; unclear D gene. The CDR3 reads CSASMAREQYF. The CDR3 DNA follows: TGCAGTGCTAGTATGGCTCGGGAGCAGTACTTC.